The 5 T cell receptor beta chains below all came from one sample that was sequenced in a study of blood T cell repertoires in COVID-19. Sequencing used immunoSEQ multiplex PCR; TCRdb keeps in-frame clones, though not all of them. Counted here are approximately 200,000 clones, around 84% occurring once; the ten biggest clones make up around 20%. The material sequenced was PBMCs or T cells enriched from blood (not recorded which). All receptors derive from a man aged 40-49 years who had recovered from COVID-19.

The CDR3: CASSYEGARGYTF. The CDR3 coding sequence is TGTGCCAGCAGTTACGAGGGGGCGAGGGGCTACACCTTC. The V and J genes are TRBV6-5 and TRBJ1-2; 7 bases fit TRBD1. This CDR3 is built from 13 residues. Germline V gene sequence: CDR1 MNHEY, CDR2 SVGAGI. V gave up 2 bases and J gave up 8 bases; unmatched junction bases: 5.

The chain joins TRBV7-2 to TRBJ2-7, with a possible D match to TRBD1 (5 bases). CDR1 SGHTA and CDR2 FQGNSA come from the germline V gene. The CDR3 contains 14 residues. Trimming took 5 bases from V and 2 from J, leaving 13 bases between them. The CDR3 reads CASSSPTATYEQYF. DNA of the CDR3: TGTGCCAGCAGCAGTCCGACAGCGACCTACGAGCAGTACTTC.

The sample holds one count of this clone. The chain joins TRBV7-9 to TRBJ2-7, with 11 nucleotides matching TRBD1. The ends lost 6 bases at V and 3 bases at J; junction bases unmatched: 1. The germline V gene has CDR1 SEHNR and CDR2 FQNEAQ (reference sequence). The CDR3 runs 13 residues. The CDR3 loop reads CASRGQGDYEQYF. CDR3 nucleotides: TGTGCCAGCAGGGGACAGGGGGACTACGAGCAGTACTTC. Full variable domain (missing parts from reference TRBV7-9 and TRBJ2-7): DTGVSQNPRHKITKRGQNVTFRCDPISEHNRLYWYRQTLGQGPEFLTYFQNEAQLEKSRLLSDRFSAERPKGSFSTLEIQRTEQGDSAMYLCASRGQGDYEQYFGPGTRLTVT.

This chain connects TRBV30 to TRBJ2-2, with 11 positions matching TRBD2. The V and J ends lost 4 bases and 7 bases, in that order; junction bases with no gene match: 11. CDR3 length: 16 amino acids. The germline CDR1 and CDR2 sequences are GTSNPN and SVGIG (reference sequence). In DNA form, the CDR3 reads TGTGCCTGGAATGGAGGCACTAGCGGGAGCGTCGGGGAGCTGTTTTTT. Its translation is CAWNGGTSGSVGELFF. Based on the CDR3 plus reference TRBV30 and TRBJ2-2, the full variable domain is SQTIHQWPATLVQPVGSPLSLECTVEGTSNPNLYWYRQAAGRGLQLLFYSVGIGQISSEVPQNLSASRPQDRQFILSSKKLLLSDSGFYLCAWNGGTSGSVGELFFGEGSRLTVL.

This clone appeared a few times. The J gene is TRBJ2-5, the V gene TRBV2; TRBD1 is a possible D gene (6 bases). The CDR3 has 15 residues. CDR1 and CDR2 (germline): SNHLY, FYNNEI. V lost 6 bases and J lost 3, with 17 bases in between. This chain's CDR3 is CASSLEGAGEETQYF. CDR3 coding DNA: TGTGCCAGCAGCCTGGAAGGGGCAGGGGAAGAGACCCAGTACTTC.